This TCR beta chain was sequenced in a study of T cells in Graves' hyperthyroidism and ophthalmopathy. What was amplified from RNA transcripts were TCR beta CDR3 regions. Primed by the HTBI set, a first-round RT-PCR was run on the TCR CDR3. TCRdb passed the multiplex PCR reads through MiXCR, listing each CDR3 protein once. The sample includes about 620,000 distinct CDR3 sequences, roughly 17% of them seen just once. Findings and limits, study-wide: In the analysis, a 13 V-J model separated ophthalmopathy from stable hyperthyroidism. Blood also held most thyroid clonotypes expanded beyond 0.001.

This CDR3 has 17 amino acids. V lost 2 bases, J lost 0 bases, and 12 bases stayed unmatched. Germline CDR1 is DFQATT and CDR2 is SNEGSKA (reference sequence). With respect to this clonotype: Its antigen is unknown.

This receptor was obtained from a woman younger than 45 with Graves' hyperthyroidism. The chain links TRBV20-1 to TRBJ2-7; 8 bases line up with TRBD1. Sequenced material: blood. Here the CDR3 DNA reads TGCAGTGCTAGAAGGGGACAGGCTGGACTGGACTCCTACGAGCAGTACTTC. It translates to CSARRGQAGLDSYEQYF.